This TCR beta chain stems from a study of T cell responses to AZD1222 COVID-19 vaccine. Study details: Second-dose groups at about 4 or about 12 weeks were pooled.

As for this clone: Its antigen is currently unknown.

Study-wide findings and caveats: Spike-spanning, vaccine-associated CD4 TCRs were dominant at 160-218 and 743-854. It should be noted that donors were predominantly white British and more often female, and clonal diversity was possibly underestimated.

The CDR3 totals 12 residues. The ends were cut back, 7 bases at V and 7 bases at J, with 14 bases in the middle. The V gene's germline CDR1 is SGHVS and CDR2 FQNEAQ. Sequenced by immunoSEQ multiplex PCR; TCRdb stores in-frame clones only, minus some. The sample shows approximately 120,000 clones, roughly nine tenths of them seen only once. V usage is TRBV7-8 and J usage is TRBJ2-7; unclear D gene. The sequence came from an adult in good health. The source was peripheral blood, collected on day 0 of AZD1222 vaccination. For the CDR3, the DNA is TGTGCCAGCACCATCGGTATGGGTGAGCAGTACTTC. The encoded protein is CASTIGMGEQYF.